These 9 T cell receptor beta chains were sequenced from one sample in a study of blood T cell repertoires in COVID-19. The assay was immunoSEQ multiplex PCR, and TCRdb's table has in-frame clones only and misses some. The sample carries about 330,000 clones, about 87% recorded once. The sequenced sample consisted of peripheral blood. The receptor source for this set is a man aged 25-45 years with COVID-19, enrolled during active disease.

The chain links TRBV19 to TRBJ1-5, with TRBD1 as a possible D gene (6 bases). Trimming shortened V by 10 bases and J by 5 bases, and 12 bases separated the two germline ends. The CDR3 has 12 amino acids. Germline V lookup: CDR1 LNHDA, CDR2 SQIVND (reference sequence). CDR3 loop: CATTGQYQPQHF. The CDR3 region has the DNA TGTGCCACAACAGGGCAATATCAGCCCCAGCATTTT.

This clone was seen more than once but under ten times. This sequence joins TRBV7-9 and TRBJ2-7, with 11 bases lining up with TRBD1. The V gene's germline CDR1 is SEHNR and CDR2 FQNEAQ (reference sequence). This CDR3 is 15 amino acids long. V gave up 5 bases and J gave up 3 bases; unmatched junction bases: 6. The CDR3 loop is CASSVDGTGGYEQYF. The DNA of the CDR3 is TGTGCCAGCAGCGTTGACGGGACAGGGGGCTACGAGCAGTACTTC.

The DNA for the CDR3 is TGTGCCATCAGTCGGACAGGGGATCAGCCCCAGCATTTT. It codes for CAISRTGDQPQHF. J is TRBJ1-5 and V is TRBV10-3; 9 bases match TRBD1. With V trimmed by 5 bases and J by 5 bases, 1 base remained unmatched. There are 13 residues in the CDR3. Looked up from germline, CDR1 is ENHRY and CDR2 is SYGVKD.

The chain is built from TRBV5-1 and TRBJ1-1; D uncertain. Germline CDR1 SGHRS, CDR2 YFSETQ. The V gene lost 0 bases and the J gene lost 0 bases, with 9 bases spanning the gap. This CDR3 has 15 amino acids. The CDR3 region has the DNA TGCGCCAGCAGCTTGGCCGGCCAGGTGAACACTGAAGCTTTCTTT. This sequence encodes CASSLAGQVNTEAFF.

The CDR3 loop is CASSLIKRSIDTQYF. CDR3 DNA: TGTGCCAGCAGCTTGATTAAGCGGTCGATAGATACGCAGTATTTT. The chain recombines TRBV5-4 with TRBJ2-3; tentatively, D is TRBD2 (5 bases). The CDR3 runs to 15 residues. V lost 1 base and J lost 5, with 14 bases in between. The V gene's germline CDR1 is SGHNT and CDR2 YYREEE (reference sequence).

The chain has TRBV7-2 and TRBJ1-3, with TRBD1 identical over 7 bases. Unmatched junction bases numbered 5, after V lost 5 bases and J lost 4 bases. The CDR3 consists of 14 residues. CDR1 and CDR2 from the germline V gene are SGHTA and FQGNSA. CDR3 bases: TGTGCCAGCAGCATGCAGGACAGGGGAAACACCATATATTTT. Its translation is CASSMQDRGNTIYF.

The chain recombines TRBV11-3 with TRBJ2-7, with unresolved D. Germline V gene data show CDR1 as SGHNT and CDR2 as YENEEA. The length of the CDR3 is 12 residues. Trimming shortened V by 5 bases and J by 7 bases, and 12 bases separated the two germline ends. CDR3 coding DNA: TGTGCCAGCAGCCTCTCGGAGTCGGAGCAGTACTTC. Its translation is CASSLSESEQYF. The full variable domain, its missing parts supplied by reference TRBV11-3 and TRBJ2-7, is EAGVVQSPRYKIIEKKQPVAFWCNPISGHNTLYWYLQNLGQGPELLIRYENEEAVDDSQLPKDRFSAERLKGVDSTLKIQPAELGDSAVYLCASSLSESEQYFGPGTRLTVT.

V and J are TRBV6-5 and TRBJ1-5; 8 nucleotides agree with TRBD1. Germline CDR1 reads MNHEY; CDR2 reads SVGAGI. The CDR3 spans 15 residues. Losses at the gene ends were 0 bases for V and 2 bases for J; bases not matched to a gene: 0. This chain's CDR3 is CASSYSGQGNQPQHF. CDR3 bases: TGTGCCAGCAGTTACTCGGGACAGGGCAATCAGCCCCAGCATTTT.

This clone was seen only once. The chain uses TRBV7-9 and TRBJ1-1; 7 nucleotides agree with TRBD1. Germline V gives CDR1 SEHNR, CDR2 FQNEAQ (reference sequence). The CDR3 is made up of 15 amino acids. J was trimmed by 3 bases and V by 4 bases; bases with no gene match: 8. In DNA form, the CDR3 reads TGTGCCAGCAGCTCCAGGACAGGTGGGGACACTGAAGCTTTCTTT. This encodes CASSSRTGGDTEAFF.